The subject of this entry is one TCR beta chain. Its antigen is still unknown. PCR involved 60 Vbeta and 13 Jbeta primers. Using immunoSEQ multiplex PCR, the repertoire was profiled, and TCRdb retains in-frame clones only, with some absent. In all, the sample yields some 140,000 clones. These data are taken from a study of cytomegalovirus exposure and HLA in healthy donors. In nominal health when sampled, donors likely had unrecorded immune exposures nonetheless. Germline V gene lookup returns CDR1 MDHEN and CDR2 SYDVKM. CDR3 length: 12 amino acids. V was clipped by 7 bases and J by 13 bases, with 17 bases between them. Findings and caveats of the study: An assumption of roughly uniform sequencing depth across donors underlay the presence/absence analyses.

Source material: PBMCs. This TCR derives from a woman aged 60-70 years in good health and CMV-seronegative. The chain joins TRBV28 to TRBJ1-5; D may be TRBD1 (5 bases). CDR3 in DNA: TGTGCCAGCAACACCCCAGGGTCCTTGCAGCATTTT. Translated: CASNTPGSLQHF.